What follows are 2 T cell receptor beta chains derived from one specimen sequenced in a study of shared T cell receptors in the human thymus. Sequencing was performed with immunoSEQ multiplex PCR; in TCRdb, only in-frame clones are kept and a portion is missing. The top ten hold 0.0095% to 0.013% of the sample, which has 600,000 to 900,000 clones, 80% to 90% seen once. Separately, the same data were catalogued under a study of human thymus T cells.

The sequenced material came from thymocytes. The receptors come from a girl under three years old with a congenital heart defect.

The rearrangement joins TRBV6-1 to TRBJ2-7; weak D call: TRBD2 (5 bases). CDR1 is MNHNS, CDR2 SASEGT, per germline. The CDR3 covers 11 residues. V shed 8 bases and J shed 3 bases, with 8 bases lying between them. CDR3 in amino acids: CASERLYEQYF. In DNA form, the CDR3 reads TGTGCCAGCGAGCGGCTCTACGAGCAGTACTTC.

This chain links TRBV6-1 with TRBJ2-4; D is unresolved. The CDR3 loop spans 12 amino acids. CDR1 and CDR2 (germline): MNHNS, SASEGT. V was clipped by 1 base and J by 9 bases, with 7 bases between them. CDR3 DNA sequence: TGTGCCAGCAGTGAAGGTAGCATCATTCAGTACTTC. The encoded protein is CASSEGSIIQYF.